The T cell receptor (beta chain) under discussion was sequenced for a study of chemoradiotherapy in HPV16-positive cancers. General study points: Candidate HPV-specific clones and E7-related TCR motifs grew in tumor during treatment.

TCRdb's copy holds only in-frame clones and misses some; the assay was immunoSEQ multiplex PCR. The sample comprises 9,500 to 15,000 clones, around 81% of which are singletons, and 1.1% rests with the top ten. About this clone itself: The antigen is undetermined.

Germline V gene sequence: CDR1 SGHAT, CDR2 FQNNGV. The CDR3 has 13 residues. V lost 0 bases to trimming and J lost 6 bases, with 6 bases between them. The sequence came from a human donor with HPV-associated anogenital cancer. V gene TRBV11-2 combines with J gene TRBJ1-5; D gene ambiguous. Sampling was conducted from a patient who underwent chemoradiotherapy. The CDR3 DNA reads TGTGCCAGCAGCTTAGATCGGGTTCAGCCCCAGCATTTT. As protein: CASSLDRVQPQHF.